The 27 T cell receptor beta chains in this list originate from one sample, sequenced in a study of CD8 T cells in ankylosing spondylitis. Findings and limits, study-wide: Seemingly distinctive of ankylosing spondylitis blood was a TCR beta motif formed by eight highly homologous variants.

Antigen specificity for these receptors is unknown. One entry per CDR3 protein, called by TCRdb with MiXCR from the 5' RACE reads. The sample comprises about 220,000 distinct CDR3 sequences, around 20% of which are singletons, and approximately 40% rests with the top ten. The sample was blood, either unsorted or a sorted T cell fraction (not recorded which). The source of these receptors is a male donor with ankylosing spondylitis.

The chain links TRBV11-1 to TRBJ2-1; D gene ambiguous. CDR3 length equals 15 residues. The germline V gene encodes CDR1 SGHAT and CDR2 FQDESV (reference sequence). Trimming removed 7 bases at V and 0 bases at J, with 13 bases between. The CDR3 spells CASTPTVSSYNEQFF. In DNA form, the CDR3 reads TGTGCCAGCACCCCGACCGTTAGCTCCTACAATGAGCAGTTCTTC.

In this sample, this clonotype turned up a few times. The CDR3 bases are TGTGCCAGCAGCCAAGTCGTAGAGTCCTACGAGCAGTACTTC. Its translation is CASSQVVESYEQYF. The chain uses TRBV4-2 and TRBJ2-7, with D unclear. The CDR3 is 14 amino acids. Trimming pared 1 base from V and 1 base from J, leaving 8 bases between. Germline-derived CDR1 and CDR2 are LGHNA and YNFKEQ.

This clonotype has a count of ten or more. The V and J genes are TRBV12-3 or TRBV12-4 and TRBJ2-5, with D maybe TRBD1 (7 bases). V was clipped by 6 bases and J by 5 bases, with 16 bases between them. The CDR3 is made up of 14 amino acids. Written as DNA, the CDR3 is TGTGCCAGCAGCACAGGGGCCCTAGCGGAGACCCAGTACTTC. It codes for CASSTGALAETQYF.

The table lists this clonotype with a few counts. V and J are TRBV5-1 and TRBJ1-2, with 8 bases aligning to TRBD1. Germline CDR1 SGHRS, CDR2 YFSETQ. V dropped 0 bases and J dropped 4; count of bases not matched to a gene: 8. The length of the CDR3 is 16 residues. This CDR3 is CASSLAPTGAPYGYTF. As DNA, the CDR3 is TGCGCCAGCAGCTTGGCCCCGACAGGGGCCCCCTATGGCTACACCTTC.

Only a few counts were recorded for this clonotype. The chain uses TRBV3-1 and TRBJ2-7, with D hard to call. V was shortened by 0 bases and J by 4 bases, with 7 bases between the two germline ends. Per the germline V gene, CDR1 is LGHDT and CDR2 is YNNKEL (reference sequence). The CDR3 contains 13 residues. CDR3 DNA: TGTGCCAGCAGCCAAGAGGTGGGATACGAGCAGTACTTC. This codes for CASSQEVGYEQYF.

The J gene is TRBJ2-3, the V gene TRBV4-3, with D unclear. The CDR3 spans 15 residues. Germline V gene lookup returns CDR1 LGHNA and CDR2 YSLEER. Trimming shortened V by 0 bases and J by 2 bases, and 9 bases separated the two germline ends. Here the CDR3 reads CASSQEGPTTDTQYF. The CDR3 nucleotides read TGCGCCAGCAGCCAAGAGGGCCCCACCACAGATACGCAGTATTTT.

The V gene is TRBV4-1, the J gene TRBJ1-1, with D unresolved. Germline V CDR1 and CDR2: MGHRA, YSYEKL. CDR3 size: 15 residues. V lost 3 bases and J 1 base, leaving 12 bases between the germline ends. As DNA, the CDR3 is TGCGCCAGCAGCCACTCCCCCCAATCGAACACTGAAGCTTTCTTT. This codes for CASSHSPQSNTEAFF.

The sample holds a few counts of this clonotype. The chain employs TRBV11-2 and TRBJ2-7, with D possibly TRBD1 on 6 matching bases. This CDR3 comprises 18 residues. V gave up 3 bases and J gave up 3 bases, with 24 bases separating them. From germline, CDR1 is SGHAT and CDR2 FQNNGV. The CDR3 DNA reads as TGTGCCAGCAGCTTTTACAGGGCTAGAAGTGCCCCTTACTACGAGCAGTACTTC. Translated: CASSFYRARSAPYYEQYF.

The rearrangement joins TRBV7-9 to TRBJ2-2, with D possibly being TRBD2 (5 bases). CDR3 length equals 12 residues. Per germline, CDR1 SEHNR and CDR2 FQNEAQ (reference sequence). Trimming cost V 11 bases and J 6 bases, with 13 bases left between them. The CDR3 region is CAGSKGAGELFF. CDR3 nucleotides: TGTGCCGGAAGTAAGGGAGCCGGGGAGCTGTTTTTT.

This clonotype was picked up many times. The CDR3 nucleotides are TGCAGCGTTGAAGAGACAGGGTTGAAACTAGCGGGAGTCAATGAGCAGTTCTTC. This sequence encodes CSVEETGLKLAGVNEQFF. The chain employs TRBV29-1 and TRBJ2-1; 11 nucleotides align to TRBD2. The J segment lost 6 bases and the V segment lost 0 bases, leaving 13 bases of the junction unmatched. The germline CDR1 and CDR2 sequences are SQVTM and ANQGSEA. This CDR3 spans 18 amino acids.

This chain connects TRBV10-3 to TRBJ1-1; TRBD1 matches at 7 bases. This CDR3 contains 17 residues. Germline V gene data show CDR1 as ENHRY and CDR2 as SYGVKD. The J segment lost 6 bases and the V segment lost 8 bases, leaving 21 bases of the junction unmatched. CDR3 amino acids: CAICFVVGRGQRSEAFF. As DNA, the CDR3 is TGTGCCATCTGCTTCGTGGTGGGGCGGGGACAGCGTTCTGAAGCTTTCTTT.

Only a few counts were recorded for this clonotype. J is TRBJ1-1 and V is TRBV5-6; D gene uncertain. CDR1 and CDR2 (germline): SGHDT, YYEEEE. Trimming removed 6 bases from V and 1 base from J, with 10 bases in between. The CDR3 spans 13 residues. The CDR3 loop reads CASNLMGNTEAFF. CDR3 DNA: TGTGCCAGCAACCTCATGGGGAACACTGAAGCTTTCTTT.

This chain connects TRBV20-1 to TRBJ1-6; D is ambiguous. In germline, CDR1 is DFQATT, CDR2 SNEGSKA (reference sequence). V dropped 0 bases and J dropped 4 bases, with 16 bases sitting between them. The CDR3 is made up of 17 amino acids. The CDR3 DNA is TGCAGTGCTAGAGAGGAGGCCCGGACGGTATATAATTCACCCCTCCACTTT. This codes for CSAREEARTVYNSPLHF.

J is TRBJ2-1 and V is TRBV7-9; D possibly matches TRBD1 or TRBD2 (5 bases each). This CDR3 region has 15 residues. V lost 3 bases to trimming and J lost 5 bases, with 14 bases between them. Germline V gene data show CDR1 as SEHNR and CDR2 as FQNEAQ (reference sequence). The CDR3: CASSFLGSGHNEQFF. In DNA form, the CDR3 reads TGTGCCAGCAGCTTTCTAGGATCGGGACACAATGAGCAGTTCTTC.

The J gene is TRBJ2-7, the V gene TRBV13, with D perhaps matching TRBD1 (6 bases). V was trimmed by 10 bases and J by 5 bases, leaving 24 bases between them. The CDR3 covers 15 residues. CDR1 PRHDT and CDR2 FYEKMQ come from the germline V gene (reference sequence). CDR3 in amino acids: CATDNEGVPRDEQYF. As DNA, the CDR3 is TGTGCCACTGACAATGAGGGGGTCCCTAGGGACGAGCAGTACTTC.

In the case of this clonotype: One end of the junction fails to match germline, which may point to a read error. V gene TRBV20-1 combines with J gene TRBJ2-7, with 13 bases fitting TRBD2. This CDR3 spans 18 amino acids. Germline CDR1 and CDR2: DFQATT and SNEGSKA (reference sequence). The CDR3 here is CCARVPGLAGNEAYEQYF. The CDR3 bases are TGCTGTGCTAGAGTACCGGGACTAGCGGGAAACGAAGCCTACGAGCAGTACTTC.

This clonotype was recorded many times. This chain joins TRBV15 and TRBJ1-5; D is unclear. Germline V gene data show CDR1 as LNHNV and CDR2 as YYDKDF (reference sequence). This CDR3 contains 15 residues. With 0 bases removed from V and 6 bases from J, the gap between germline ends came to 12 bases. In nucleotides, the CDR3 is TGTGCCACCAGCAGAGATCTAGGCCGTGGTCAGCCCCAGCATTTT. This codes for CATSRDLGRGQPQHF.

A few counts support this clonotype. The rearrangement links TRBV7-9 to TRBJ2-7, with TRBD1 identical over 9 bases. CDR3 length: 15 amino acids. Germline V gives CDR1 SEHNR, CDR2 FQNEAQ (reference sequence). With V trimmed by 5 bases and J by 1 base, 6 bases remained unmatched. CDR3 nucleotide sequence: TGTGCCAGCAGCACAGACAGGGGGGTTTCCTACGAGCAGTACTTC. This encodes CASSTDRGVSYEQYF.

The genes are TRBV29-1 and TRBJ2-1, with 7 bases lining up with TRBD1. Germline assignment: CDR1 SQVTM and CDR2 ANQGSEA. J gave up 0 bases and V 4 bases, and 6 bases lay outside the gene matches. The CDR3 contains 15 residues. CDR3 nucleotides: TGCAGCGTTGCAGGACAGGAGAGCTCCTACAATGAGCAGTTCTTC. It specifies CSVAGQESSYNEQFF.

This clonotype was counted between two and nine times. The chain carries TRBV20-1 and TRBJ2-7, with 9 bases fitting TRBD1. CDR3 length: 14 amino acids. V was clipped by 4 bases and J by 4 bases; unmatched bases: 8. Germline CDR1 DFQATT, CDR2 SNEGSKA (reference sequence). The chain's CDR3 is CSATLIDRGYEQYF. The CDR3 DNA is TGCAGTGCTACTCTGATAGACAGGGGGTACGAGCAGTACTTC.

The chain has TRBV7-8 and TRBJ1-5; no definite D call. Trimming removed 1 base from V and 2 bases from J, with 15 bases in between. The CDR3 has 17 residues. The V gene's germline CDR1 is SGHVS and CDR2 FQNEAQ. As DNA, the CDR3 is TGTGCCAGCAGCTTAGGTGGGTCGGGTTGGGGCAATCAGCCCCAGCATTTT. It translates to CASSLGGSGWGNQPQHF.

The genes are TRBV12-3 or TRBV12-4 and TRBJ2-7; weak D call: TRBD1 (6 bases). Trimming removed 8 bases from V and 5 bases from J, with 13 bases in between. The CDR3 runs 12 residues. The DNA of the CDR3 is TGTGCCAGCGCACAGGGACGGGACGAGCAGTACTTC. Translated: CASAQGRDEQYF.

This clonotype was picked up a small number of times. The chain couples TRBV2 to TRBJ2-2; D not certain. V was trimmed by 7 bases and J by 1 base, leaving 10 bases between them. In germline, CDR1 is SNHLY, CDR2 FYNNEI. The CDR3 loop spans 14 amino acids. This CDR3 is CASKSSENTGELFF. Here the CDR3 DNA reads TGTGCCAGCAAGAGCAGTGAGAACACCGGGGAGCTGTTTTTT.

This clonotype was found a few times. This chain uses TRBV5-5 with TRBJ2-1, with TRBD1 identical over 7 bases. Germline loops: CDR1 SGHKS, CDR2 YYEKEE (reference sequence). Unmatched junction bases numbered 3, after V lost 0 bases and J lost 6 bases. CDR3 length: 14 amino acids. The CDR3 nucleotides read TGTGCCAGCAGCTTGGAGGGGGCAGTCAATGAGCAGTTCTTC. Residues: CASSLEGAVNEQFF.

The V gene is TRBV6-5, the J gene TRBJ2-7; D possibly uses TRBD1 or TRBD2 (5 bases each). The germline V and J ends were trimmed by 10 bases and 0 bases, with 7 bases remaining between them. CDR1 is MNHEY, CDR2 SVGAGI, per germline. The CDR3 has 11 amino acids. The CDR3: CATGSSYEQYF. The CDR3 coding sequence is TGTGCCACAGGGAGCTCCTACGAGCAGTACTTC.

The sample holds a few counts of this clonotype. V is TRBV25-1 and J is TRBJ1-1; D might be TRBD1 (5 bases). The CDR3 has 15 residues. The V and J ends lost 0 bases and 0 bases respectively, with 8 bases between them. Germline CDR1 MGHDK, CDR2 SYGVNS. CDR3: CASSEYEGMNTEAFF. The CDR3 bases are TGTGCCAGCAGTGAATATGAGGGGATGAACACTGAAGCTTTCTTT.

The table lists this clonotype with a few counts. The chain carries TRBV18 and TRBJ2-3; D uncertain. The germline V and J ends were trimmed by 2 bases and 0 bases, with 9 bases remaining between them. Looked up from germline, CDR1 is KGHSH and CDR2 is LQKENI. There are 15 residues in the CDR3. Here the CDR3 reads CASSPADPSTDTQYF. The CDR3 DNA sequence: TGTGCCAGCTCACCAGCGGACCCTAGCACAGATACGCAGTATTTT.